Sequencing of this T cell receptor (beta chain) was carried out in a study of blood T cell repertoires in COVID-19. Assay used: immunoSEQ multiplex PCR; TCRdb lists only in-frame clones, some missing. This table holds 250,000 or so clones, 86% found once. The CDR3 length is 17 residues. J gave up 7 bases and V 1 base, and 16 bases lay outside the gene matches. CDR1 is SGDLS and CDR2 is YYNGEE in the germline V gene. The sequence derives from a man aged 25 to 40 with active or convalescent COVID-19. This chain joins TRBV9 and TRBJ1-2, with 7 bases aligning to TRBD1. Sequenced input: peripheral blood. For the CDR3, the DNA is TGTGCCAGCAGCGTATCCCCCTACAGGGGAACTTCTCGTGGCTACACCTTC. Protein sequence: CASSVSPYRGTSRGYTF.